This is a list of T cell receptor beta chains from one sample in a study of blood T cell repertoires in COVID-19. Sequencing used immunoSEQ multiplex PCR; TCRdb keeps in-frame clones, though not all of them. The sample lists roughly 160,000 clones, around 74% seen once, with approximately 7.7% in the top ten. The sample comprised peripheral blood. Receptors originate from a woman aged 60-70 years with COVID-19, enrolled during active disease. The CDR3 runs from the conserved cysteine through the conserved F or W. The D gene is left open where the match is weak. Expanded clones are given a class, and other clones once, few, many or no size at all.

CDR3aa	CDR3nt	abundance	d_gene	v_gene	j_gene
CASSFSGGGSYEQYF	TGTGCCAGCAGCTTCTCTGGCGGGGGATCCTACGAGCAGTACTTC	-	TRBD2	TRBV11-2	TRBJ2-7
CASSLASGRATYEQYF	TGTGCCAGCAGCTTAGCTAGCGGGAGGGCCACCTACGAGCAGTACTTC	-	TRBD2	TRBV7-3	TRBJ2-7
CSVGQGAHNEQFF	TGCAGCGTTGGGCAGGGGGCGCACAATGAGCAGTTCTTC	-	TRBD1	TRBV29-1	TRBJ2-1
CASTASGVYNEQFF	TGTGCCAGTACCGCTAGCGGGGTCTACAATGAGCAGTTCTTC	once	TRBD2	TRBV19	TRBJ2-1
CASSLGGGDNEQFF	TGTGCCAGCAGTCTAGGGGGGGGCGACAATGAGCAGTTCTTC	-	-	TRBV27	TRBJ2-1
CASSQDYSYGYTF	TGTGCCAGCAGCCAAGACTACAGTTATGGCTACACCTTC	-	-	TRBV14	TRBJ1-2
CASSISGTGWGNTIYF	TGTGCCAGCAGTATTTCCGGGACAGGGTGGGGAAACACCATATATTTT	-	TRBD1	TRBV28	TRBJ1-3
CASTLTGVNGGELFF	TGTGCCAGCACCCTTACCGGGGTAAATGGCGGGGAGCTGTTTTTT	-	-	TRBV6-6	TRBJ2-2
CASSFKGEKLFF	TGTGCCAGCAGTTTTAAGGGGGAAAAACTGTTTTTT	once	-	TRBV12-3/TRBV12-4	TRBJ1-4
CASSFVGQGYNEQFF	TGTGCCAGCAGCTTCGTAGGCCAGGGCTACAATGAGCAGTTCTTC	-	-	TRBV28	TRBJ2-1
CASSGDRTIYGYTF	TGTGCCAGCAGTGGGGACAGGACTATTTATGGCTACACCTTC	-	TRBD1	TRBV2	TRBJ1-2
CASSPPLGVYEQYF	TGTGCCAGCTCACCACCGCTAGGTGTCTACGAGCAGTACTTC	few	-	TRBV18	TRBJ2-7
CASSVDRGNNSPLHF	TGTGCCAGCAGCGTAGACAGGGGGAATAATTCACCCCTCCACTTT	-	TRBD1	TRBV9	TRBJ1-6
CASSQGVSPKQYF	TGTGCCAGCAGCCAAGGTGTGTCCCCAAAGCAGTACTTC	-	-	TRBV14	TRBJ2-7
CASSLRLAGGTDTQYF	TGTGCCAGCAGCCTCAGACTAGCGGGGGGCACAGATACGCAGTATTTT	-	TRBD2	TRBV7-2	TRBJ2-3
CANPDRECNQPQHF	TGTGCCAATCCGGACAGGGAGTGCAATCAGCCCCAGCATTTT	few	TRBD1	TRBV24-1	TRBJ1-5
CASSLVPGNYGYTF	TGTGCCAGCAGTTTAGTGCCCGGGAACTATGGCTACACCTTC	-	-	TRBV28	TRBJ1-2
CASSLTGGPNTEAFF	TGTGCCAGCAGCCTAACAGGGGGCCCGAACACTGAAGCTTTCTTT	-	TRBD1	TRBV11-2	TRBJ1-1
CASSVGPRGGGYGYTF	TGTGCCAGCAGCGTAGGTCCTAGGGGTGGTGGCTATGGCTACACCTTC	once	-	TRBV9	TRBJ1-2
CASSQERELREKLFF	TGTGCCAGCAGCCAAGAGAGGGAACTAAGGGAAAAACTGTTTTTT	-	-	TRBV16	TRBJ1-4
CASSQDFTTGAGELFF	TGCGCCAGCAGCCAAGATTTTACGACAGGGGCCGGGGAGCTGTTTTTT	few	TRBD1	TRBV4-3	TRBJ2-2
CATSGRSRGRKETQYF	TGTGCCACCAGTGGCCGGTCCAGGGGGCGTAAGGAGACCCAGTACTTC	-	TRBD1	TRBV24-1	TRBJ2-5
CASSVPPGGSSYNEQFF	TGTGCCAGCAGTGTTCCCCCTGGCGGTTCTTCCTACAATGAGCAGTTCTTC	-	-	TRBV2	TRBJ2-1
CASSAGQASSYNEQFF	TGTGCCAGCAGCGCCGGACAGGCGAGCTCCTACAATGAGCAGTTCTTC	-	TRBD1	TRBV5-4	TRBJ2-1
CASSVVTSGGELFF	TGTGCCAGCAGCGTAGTTACTAGCGGGGGGGAGCTGTTTTTT	-	TRBD2	TRBV9	TRBJ2-2
CASSDLANYGYTF	TGTGCCAGCAGCGATTTAGCTAACTATGGCTACACCTTC	-	-	TRBV9	TRBJ1-2
CASSLDATGELFF	TGCGCCAGCAGCCTGGATGCGACCGGGGAGCTGTTTTTT	once	-	TRBV5-1	TRBJ2-2
CASSPLGVAETQYF	TGTGCCAGCTCACCCCTCGGGGTTGCTGAGACCCAGTACTTC	-	-	TRBV18	TRBJ2-5
CASSLDRASTDTQYF	TGTGCCAGCAGTTTGGACAGGGCTAGCACAGATACGCAGTATTTT	-	TRBD1	TRBV5-6	TRBJ2-3
CSVGSEELSLEDTIYF	TGCAGCGTTGGATCGGAGGAACTATCTCTGGAGGACACCATATATTTT	-	-	TRBV29-1	TRBJ1-3
CSVEEVLVYNEQFF	TGCAGCGTTGAAGAGGTACTAGTCTACAATGAGCAGTTCTTC	-	-	TRBV29-1	TRBJ2-1
CASSSRDRGFNQPQHF	TGTGCCAGCAGTTCCCGGGACAGGGGATTCAATCAGCCCCAGCATTTT	-	TRBD1	TRBV27	TRBJ1-5
CASSASGTGAYTIYF	TGTGCCAGCAGCGCTTCCGGGACAGGGGCATACACCATATATTTT	-	TRBD1	TRBV9	TRBJ1-3
CATRHSGGLLLGDTQYF	TGTGCCACCAGGCATAGCGGGGGGCTCCTATTGGGAGATACGCAGTATTTT	-	TRBD2	TRBV24-1	TRBJ2-3
CSVLPLAAGETQYF	TGCAGCGTACTGCCTCTAGCGGCGGGGGAGACCCAGTACTTC	-	TRBD2	TRBV29-1	TRBJ2-5
CASSLNNRGSYNEQFF	TGTGCCAGCAGCTTAAACAACAGGGGCTCCTACAATGAGCAGTTCTTC	-	TRBD1	TRBV7-8	TRBJ2-1
CASSPLTGGYQPQHF	TGTGCCAGTAGCCCCTTGACAGGGGGATACCAGCCCCAGCATTTT	-	TRBD1	TRBV19	TRBJ1-5
CASSSAYEQYF	TGTGCCAGCAGCTCCGCCTACGAGCAGTACTTC	-	-	TRBV7-8	TRBJ2-7
CASSQGKLTNTGELFF	TGTGCCAGCAGCCAAGGCAAACTCACTAACACCGGGGAGCTGTTTTTT	few	-	TRBV3-1/TRBV3-2	TRBJ2-2
CASSPGGAGNTGELFF	TGTGCCAGCAGTCCAGGGGGCGCGGGTAACACCGGGGAGCTGTTTTTT	-	TRBD1	TRBV7-2	TRBJ2-2
CASSGRLSSGNTIYF	TGTGCCAGTAGTGGCAGGTTAAGCTCTGGAAACACCATATATTTT	-	-	TRBV19	TRBJ1-3
CASSLRGNQPQHF	TGTGCCAGCAGCTTGCGGGGGAATCAGCCCCAGCATTTT	few	-	TRBV7-2	TRBJ1-5